This T cell receptor (beta chain) was recovered during a study of T cell responses to AZD1222 COVID-19 vaccine. Study findings and constraints: Mostly white British, mostly female donors; authors suggested clonal diversity may be underestimated. Nearly half of the spike-specific TCRs reportedly recognize variant regions that carry no mutations.

About this clone: Its cognate antigen is unknown.

Repertoires were generated with immunoSEQ multiplex PCR, while TCRdb's copy carries only in-frame clones and drops some. The sample records 60,000 to 75,000 clones, over 75% being singletons. The sequences come from peripheral blood, collected on day 0 of AZD1222 vaccination. The TCR was taken from an adult in good health.

The CDR3 loop reads CASGQINEKLFF. The CDR3 DNA reads TGTGCCAGCGGGCAGATTAATGAAAAACTGTTTTTT. The V and J genes are TRBV6-5 and TRBJ1-4; D ambiguous. Germline lookup yields CDR1 MNHEY and CDR2 SVGAGI. The CDR3 has 12 amino acids. The germline V and J ends were trimmed by 8 bases and 4 bases, with 8 bases remaining between them.